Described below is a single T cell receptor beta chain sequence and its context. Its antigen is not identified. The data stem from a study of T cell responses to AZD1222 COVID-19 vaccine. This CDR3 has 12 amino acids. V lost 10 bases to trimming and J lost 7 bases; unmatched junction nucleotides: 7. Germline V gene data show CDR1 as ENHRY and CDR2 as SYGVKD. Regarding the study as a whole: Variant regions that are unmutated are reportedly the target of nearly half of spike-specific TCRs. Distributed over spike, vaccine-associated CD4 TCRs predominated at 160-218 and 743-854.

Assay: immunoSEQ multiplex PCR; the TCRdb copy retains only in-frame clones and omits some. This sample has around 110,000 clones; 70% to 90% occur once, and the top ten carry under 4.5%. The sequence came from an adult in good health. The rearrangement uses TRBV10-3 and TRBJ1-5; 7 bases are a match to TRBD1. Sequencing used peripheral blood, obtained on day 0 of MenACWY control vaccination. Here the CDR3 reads CATSDRYQPQHF. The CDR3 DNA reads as TGTGCCACCTCGGACAGGTACCAGCCCCAGCATTTT.